The rows below give T cell receptor beta chains drawn from one sample of a study of radiotherapy plus CTLA-4 blockade in lung cancer. Sequencing was performed with immunoSEQ multiplex PCR; in TCRdb, only in-frame clones are kept and a portion is missing. Among approximately 40,000 clones listed, about 86% were seen once. Sequencing was performed on peripheral blood, taken from a patient treated with radiotherapy plus ipilimumab. The receptors stem from a human donor with non-small cell lung cancer whose response to radiotherapy plus ipilimumab could not be evaluated. Each CDR3 is given with its conserved first and last residue. The order of the fields is J gene, CDR3 length, D gene, V gene, clone size, CDR3 protein, CDR3 DNA. D genes are given only for firm matches. Only some rows state a clone size, as once, few, many or a class for expanded clones.

TRBJ2-7	13	-	TRBV28	-	CASSLRGPYEQYF	TGTGCCAGCAGTTTGCGGGGTCCCTACGAGCAGTACTTC
TRBJ2-7	15	TRBD1	TRBV28	-	CASESPRGPSYEQYF	TGTGCCAGCGAGTCGCCAAGGGGGCCCTCCTACGAGCAGTACTTC
TRBJ1-5	14	TRBD1	TRBV19	-	CASSMTGGGQPQHF	TGTGCCAGTAGTATGACAGGGGGAGGTCAGCCCCAGCATTTT
TRBJ1-1	11	-	TRBV5-5	-	CASSSYTEAFF	TGTGCCAGCAGCTCTTACACTGAAGCTTTCTTT
TRBJ2-7	13	-	TRBV28	-	CASTSPLSYEQYF	TGTGCCAGCACCTCCCCCCTCTCCTACGAGCAGTACTTC
TRBJ1-1	18	-	TRBV5-8	few	CASSEKVAGFGLNTEAFF	TGTGCCAGCAGCGAAAAAGTGGCAGGGTTCGGACTGAACACTGAAGCTTTCTTT
TRBJ2-5	17	TRBD1	TRBV19	-	CASGGTGGLGGQETQYF	TGTGCCAGTGGCGGGACAGGGGGCTTGGGAGGTCAAGAGACCCAGTACTTC
TRBJ2-7	13	TRBD1	TRBV28	-	CASREQGRYEQYF	TGTGCCAGCAGAGAACAGGGGCGCTACGAGCAGTACTTC
TRBJ1-2	15	TRBD1	TRBV11-3	few	CASRGTGFSDYGYTF	TGTGCCAGCAGAGGGACAGGGTTTTCGGACTATGGCTACACCTTC
TRBJ2-5	16	TRBD1	TRBV11-3	once	CASSRREGADQETQYF	TGTGCCAGCAGCCGCCGAGAGGGGGCTGACCAAGAGACCCAGTACTTC
TRBJ1-5	15	TRBD1	TRBV19	-	CASSPTISIRGPQHF	TGTGCCAGTAGTCCAACGATTTCGATCAGGGGGCCTCAGCATTTT
TRBJ2-1	17	TRBD2	TRBV9	-	CASSGTGRTVLGHEQFF	TGTGCCAGCAGCGGAACCGGGAGGACGGTTTTGGGCCATGAGCAGTTCTTC
TRBJ1-5	11	-	TRBV28	-	CASSDKQPQHF	TGTGCCAGCAGTGACAAACAGCCCCAGCATTTT
TRBJ1-2	15	-	TRBV7-2	-	CASSLIGEGGYGYTF	TGTGCCAGCAGCTTGATAGGGGAGGGGGGCTATGGCTACACCTTC
TRBJ1-2	10	-	TRBV23-1	-	CYAGGHGYTF	TGCTATGCAGGCGGGCATGGCTACACCTTC
TRBJ2-5	14	TRBD2	TRBV27	-	CASSLSRGGETQYF	TGTGCCAGCAGTTTATCGCGGGGAGGGGAGACCCAGTACTTC
TRBJ1-4	15	-	TRBV6-5	-	CASRGLGLPNEKLFF	TGTGCCAGCAGGGGTTTGGGGCTCCCTAATGAAAAACTGTTTTTT
TRBJ1-4	15	-	TRBV29-1	-	CSVRPGGGFNEKLFF	TGCAGCGTCCGCCCCGGCGGTGGATTTAATGAAAAACTGTTTTTT
TRBJ2-2	15	-	TRBV7-2	-	CASSPVWAGTGELFF	TGTGCCAGCAGCCCCGTCTGGGCGGGCACCGGGGAGCTGTTTTTT
TRBJ2-3	16	-	TRBV5-1	once	CASSPTAGAFTDTQYF	TGCGCCAGCAGCCCGACCGCGGGGGCGTTCACAGATACGCAGTATTTT
TRBJ2-5	15	-	TRBV9	few	CASSARTVSKETQYF	TGTGCCAGCAGCGCCCGGACAGTTTCTAAAGAGACCCAGTACTTC
TRBJ1-2	16	TRBD1	TRBV19	-	CASSRDRGLLGYGYTF	TGTGCCAGTAGCAGGGACAGGGGGCTTCTCGGCTATGGCTACACCTTC
TRBJ1-2	15	TRBD1	TRBV9	-	CASSPNVDRDYGYTF	TGTGCCAGCAGCCCTAATGTCGACAGGGACTATGGCTACACCTTC
TRBJ2-7	19	-	TRBV11-2	-	CASSPIRRVRGSDTYEQYF	TGTGCCAGCAGCCCGATTAGGCGGGTCAGGGGTTCCGACACCTACGAGCAGTACTTC
TRBJ1-6	15	-	TRBV6-6	-	CASSATDGGRSPLHF	TGTGCCAGCAGTGCTACGGACGGAGGGAGATCACCCCTCCACTTT
TRBJ2-1	14	TRBD2	TRBV7-9	-	CASELAGDYNEQFF	TGTGCCAGCGAACTAGCGGGGGATTACAATGAGCAGTTCTTC
TRBJ2-7	13	TRBD1	TRBV10-3	-	CANSPGQGGEQYF	TGTGCCAACTCCCCCGGACAGGGAGGCGAGCAGTACTTC
TRBJ1-1	15	TRBD1	TRBV7-9	-	CASSPTDRLNTEAFF	TGTGCCAGCAGCCCCACGGACAGGTTGAACACTGAAGCTTTCTTT
TRBJ2-3	14	TRBD2	TRBV29-1	-	CSAALAGGADTQYF	TGCAGCGCTGCCCTAGCGGGAGGCGCAGATACGCAGTATTTT
TRBJ2-3	14	-	TRBV6-1	-	CASSRGADEGKQYF	TGTGCCAGCAGTCGGGGGGCCGACGAGGGGAAGCAGTATTTT
TRBJ2-1	15	TRBD2	TRBV5-1	-	CASSSAASGYNEQFF	TGCGCCAGCAGCTCGGCAGCTAGCGGGTACAATGAGCAGTTCTTC
TRBJ1-1	14	-	TRBV10-1	-	CASSDVQGNTEAFF	TGCGCCAGCAGTGACGTGCAGGGGAACACTGAAGCTTTCTTT
TRBJ2-2	14	-	TRBV4-1	-	CASSHERYTGELFF	TGCGCCAGCAGCCATGAGCGGTACACCGGGGAGCTGTTTTTT
TRBJ2-2	14	-	TRBV18	-	CASSRGDLAGELFF	TGTGCCAGCTCACGGGGAGATTTGGCCGGGGAGCTGTTTTTT
TRBJ2-3	15	TRBD2	TRBV11-2	-	CASSPRTSAGDTQYF	TGTGCCAGCAGCCCACGGACTAGCGCTGGAGATACGCAGTATTTT
TRBJ2-2	15	-	TRBV11-2	once	CASSHNSGDTGELFF	TGTGCCAGCAGCCATAACTCAGGGGATACCGGGGAGCTGTTTTTT
TRBJ2-3	17	TRBD2	TRBV4-3	-	CASSPGVRGGITDTQYF	TGCGCCAGCAGCCCTGGGGTGCGCGGGGGGATTACAGATACGCAGTATTTT
TRBJ2-5	13	TRBD2	TRBV10-3	-	CAISGSGKETQYF	TGTGCCATCAGTGGTAGCGGGAAAGAGACCCAGTACTTC
TRBJ2-1	16	-	TRBV7-8	-	CASSPRGGLTYNEQFF	TGTGCCAGCAGCCCCCGCGGCGGACTAACCTACAATGAGCAGTTCTTC
TRBJ1-1	13	-	TRBV14	-	CASSQEGRGQAFF	TGTGCCAGCAGCCAAGAGGGGAGGGGACAAGCTTTCTTT
TRBJ2-3	14	TRBD2	TRBV7-2	-	CASQAGASTDTQYF	TGTGCCAGTCAAGCGGGGGCTAGCACAGATACGCAGTATTTT
TRBJ1-5	12	TRBD1	TRBV2	-	CASSRGNRPQHF	TGTGCCAGCAGCAGGGGGAACCGGCCCCAGCATTTT
TRBJ2-1	10	-	TRBV27	-	CARRGGYRFF	TGTGCCAGAAGGGGGGGATATAGGTTCTTC
TRBJ1-6	14	-	TRBV5-6	-	CASSRGSMNSPLHF	TGTGCCAGCAGCCGGGGGTCGATGAATTCACCCCTCCACTTT
TRBJ2-1	14	-	TRBV2	-	CASYGGRSENEQFF	TGTGCCAGCTATGGGGGGAGGAGCGAGAATGAGCAGTTCTTC
TRBJ2-4	17	-	TRBV6-1	-	CASSVNGHSTAKNIQYF	TGTGCCAGCAGTGTAAATGGACACTCCACCGCCAAAAACATTCAGTACTTC
TRBJ1-3	15	TRBD1	TRBV6-5	-	CASSKTGYGGNTIYF	TGTGCCAGCAGTAAGACAGGGTATGGCGGAAACACCATATATTTT
TRBJ1-2	13	TRBD1	TRBV18	-	CASSPWDRGGYTF	TGTGCCAGCTCACCATGGGACAGAGGTGGCTACACCTTC
TRBJ2-2	15	TRBD2	TRBV2	-	CASRSGRANTGELFF	TGTGCCAGCAGAAGCGGGAGGGCGAACACCGGGGAGCTGTTTTTT
TRBJ1-1	14	-	TRBV7-3	-	CASSPGGLGTEAFF	TGTGCCAGCAGCCCCGGGGGGCTCGGAACTGAAGCTTTCTTT
TRBJ1-2	12	-	TRBV5-6	-	CASSLDRVQYTF	TGTGCCAGCAGCTTGGACAGGGTGCAGTACACCTTC
TRBJ2-2	16	-	TRBV7-9	-	CASSPRMQGYTGELFF	TGTGCCAGCAGCCCCAGGATGCAGGGCTACACCGGGGAGCTGTTTTTT
TRBJ2-5	15	TRBD1	TRBV11-3	-	CASSAGTGGRGTQYF	TGTGCCAGCAGCGCCGGGACAGGGGGACGGGGGACCCAGTACTTC
TRBJ2-3	15	-	TRBV9	once	CASSVERDTPDTQYF	TGTGCCAGCAGCGTGGAGCGGGACACCCCAGATACGCAGTATTTT
TRBJ2-3	16	-	TRBV23-1	-	CASSQSGRAGTDTQYF	TGCGCCAGCAGTCAATCGGGCAGGGCGGGCACAGATACGCAGTATTTT
TRBJ1-2	15	TRBD1	TRBV7-9	once	CASSTTGTGIYGYTF	TGTGCCAGCAGCACTACCGGGACAGGAATCTATGGCTACACCTTC
TRBJ2-2	14	TRBD1	TRBV28	-	CAIRRTGLTGELFF	TGTGCCATCAGGCGGACAGGGTTGACCGGGGAGCTGTTTTTT